Following are 20 T cell receptor beta chains from one sample sequenced in a study of PD-1 blockade in classical Hodgkin lymphoma. Indicated time point: cycle 4 day 1 (C4D1), after more than 5 weeks of nivolumab. The patients all showed relapse after autologous stem cell transplantation, while their brentuximab vedotin exposure varied. The method was immunoSEQ multiplex PCR; TCRdb's version includes in-frame clones alone and lacks a portion of them. The table includes about 93,000 clones, around 78% detected once. The source material was peripheral blood mononuclear cells (PBMCs), sampled before the fourth cycle of nivolumab. The origin of the receptors is a human donor with classical Hodgkin lymphoma.

The rearrangement joins TRBV7-9 to TRBJ2-7; TRBD2 aligns across 9 bases. Germline V gives CDR1 SEHNR, CDR2 FQNEAQ (reference sequence). The CDR3 runs 16 residues. V was pared by 2 bases and J by 4 bases, with 9 bases of the junction left unmatched. The CDR3 here is CASSLSSGTSSYEQYF. The DNA of the CDR3 is TGTGCCAGCAGCTTAAGTTCCGGGACTAGCTCGTACGAGCAGTACTTC.

V is TRBV5-1 and J is TRBJ2-7; 8 nucleotides line up with TRBD1. The junction had 10 bases not matched to a gene; V was cut back by 4 bases and J by 4 bases. CDR1 SGHRS and CDR2 YFSETQ come from the germline V gene. The CDR3 runs 15 residues. CDR3 in amino acids: CASSQGQGVYYEQYF. The CDR3 DNA is TGCGCCAGCAGCCAAGGACAGGGAGTATATTACGAGCAGTACTTC.

This clone has a handful of counts. CDR3 in amino acids: CASSPSAPYEQYF. The CDR3 DNA is TGTGCCAGCAGCCCCTCTGCCCCCTACGAGCAGTACTTC. V usage is TRBV7-9 and J usage is TRBJ2-7; D gene ambiguous. The germline CDR1 and CDR2 sequences are SEHNR and FQNEAQ (reference sequence). The CDR3 is 13 residues long. V dropped 5 bases and J dropped 2 bases, with 10 bases sitting between them.

The chain employs TRBV29-1 and TRBJ1-3, with D possibly TRBD1 on 5 matching bases. Germline values: CDR1 SQVTM, CDR2 ANQGSEA. V was shortened by 5 bases and J by 4 bases, with 9 bases between the two germline ends. The CDR3 is 12 residues long. The CDR3 coding sequence is TGCAGCGTTAAGGGGTCAGGAAACACCATATATTTT. This codes for CSVKGSGNTIYF.

The rearrangement uses TRBV12-2 and TRBJ2-7; TRBD2 is the table's D call, not checked against the DNA. TRBV12-2 is labeled a pseudogene. The CDR3 is 15 amino acids. The DNA of the CDR3 is TGTGCAAGTCGGGCCGGGACTAGCGTACCCTACGAGCAGTACTTC. It is translated as CASRAGTSVPYEQYF.

The table lists this clone with a few counts. The sample has other DNA sequences that encode this CDR3 too. This rearrangement joins TRBV7-3 to TRBJ2-1; 9 bases agree with TRBD2. Germline CDR1 is SGHTA and CDR2 is FQGTGA. With V trimmed by 6 bases and J by 0 bases, 3 bases remained unmatched. The CDR3 runs 15 residues. In DNA, the CDR3 is TGTGCCAGCAGTCGTAGCGGGAGCTCCTACAATGAGCAGTTCTTC. It yields the protein CASSRSGSSYNEQFF.

The chain links TRBV19 to TRBJ2-1; D gene unclear. This CDR3 has 13 residues. Germline-derived CDR1 and CDR2 are LNHDA and SQIVND (reference sequence). Trimming took 3 bases from V and 4 from J, leaving 7 bases between them. The CDR3 DNA follows: TGTGCCAGTAGTATCTCCGGGTACAATGAGCAGTTCTTC. Translation gives CASSISGYNEQFF.

The chain is built from TRBV11-2 and TRBJ2-3; D is undetermined. Germline V gene data show CDR1 as SGHAT and CDR2 as FQNNGV. The CDR3 spans 15 residues. The V and J ends lost 6 bases and 6 bases respectively, with 19 bases between them. CDR3 coding DNA: TGTGCCAGCAGTTACGGACGTGTTAAGTTGGATACGCAGTATTTT. This encodes CASSYGRVKLDTQYF.

The chain carries TRBV7-9 and TRBJ1-5; TRBD1 agrees at 9 bases. The junction had 3 bases not matched to a gene; V was cut back by 5 bases and J by 4 bases. The germline CDR1 and CDR2 sequences are SEHNR and FQNEAQ (reference sequence). The CDR3 contains 14 residues. The CDR3, as DNA: TGTGCCAGCAGCGGGGACAGGGTGAATCAGCCCCAGCATTTT. It codes for CASSGDRVNQPQHF. Drawing the rest from reference TRBV7-9 and TRBJ1-5, the complete variable domain is DTGVSQNPRHKITKRGQNVTFRCDPISEHNRLYWYRQTLGQGPEFLTYFQNEAQLEKSRLLSDRFSAERPKGSFSTLEIQRTEQGDSAMYLCASSGDRVNQPQHFGDGTRLSIL.

This chain uses TRBV7-3 with TRBJ2-5; D remains unclear. Per the germline V gene, CDR1 is SGHTA and CDR2 is FQGTGA. The CDR3 loop spans 13 amino acids. V was cut by 1 base and J by 5 bases, with 8 bases left in between. DNA of the CDR3: TGTGCCAGCAGCTTAAGCCCCGGGGAGACCCAGTACTTC. The encoded protein is CASSLSPGETQYF. The whole variable domain, filled in from reference TRBV7-3 and TRBJ2-5, reads GAGVSQTPSNKVTEKGKYVELRCDPISGHTALYWYRQSLGQGPEFLIYFQGTGAADDSGLPNDRFFAVRPEGSVSTLKIQRTERGDSAVYLCASSLSPGETQYFGPGTRLLVL.

V and J are TRBV5-5 and TRBJ2-7, with TRBD1 matching 8 bases. CDR3 length equals 17 residues. J lost 1 base, V lost 2 bases, and 11 bases had no gene match. Germline V gives CDR1 SGHKS, CDR2 YYEKEE (reference sequence). The CDR3 sequence is CASSFDQGAHSSYEQYF. CDR3 in DNA: TGTGCCAGCAGCTTCGACCAGGGGGCTCACTCGTCCTACGAGCAGTACTTC.

The V gene is TRBV5-5, the J gene TRBJ2-1, with TRBD2 matching over 11 bases. Germline CDR1 reads SGHKS; CDR2 reads YYEKEE (reference sequence). Trimming cost V 1 base and J 9 bases; bases outside gene matches: 6. The CDR3 has 15 amino acids. This CDR3 reads CASSLPSGGSGEQFF. The CDR3 nucleotides are TGTGCCAGCAGCTTGCCTAGCGGGGGGAGCGGTGAGCAGTTCTTC.

V usage is TRBV5-1 and J usage is TRBJ2-4, with 9 nucleotides matching TRBD1. Germline CDR1 SGHRS, CDR2 YFSETQ. The junction had 6 bases not matched to a gene; V was cut back by 0 bases and J by 2 bases. This CDR3 has 17 amino acids. CDR3 DNA sequence: TGCGCCAGCAGCTTGGCCGGGACAGGGATTACCAAAAACATTCAGTACTTC. Residues: CASSLAGTGITKNIQYF.

The chain combines TRBV7-2 with TRBJ2-5, with 8 bases aligning to TRBD2. V was clipped by 5 bases and J by 2 bases; unmatched bases: 4. This CDR3 is built from 14 residues. The germline gives CDR1 SGHTA, CDR2 FQGNSA. The DNA of the CDR3 is TGTGCCAGCAGCCGCAGACTAGCGCAAGAGACCCAGTACTTC. Its protein product is CASSRRLAQETQYF.

V and J are TRBV6-1 and TRBJ2-7; 7 bases fit TRBD2. Unmatched junction bases numbered 6, after V lost 4 bases and J lost 0 bases. The germline gives CDR1 MNHNS, CDR2 SASEGT. The CDR3 consists of 15 residues. This CDR3 reads CASSVWGEGSYEQYF. The CDR3 bases are TGTGCCAGCAGTGTCTGGGGGGAGGGCTCCTACGAGCAGTACTTC.

This clone appeared a single time. The chain has TRBV30 and TRBJ2-1, with unresolved D. Trimming removed 4 bases at V and 0 bases at J, with 7 bases between. Germline V gene sequence: CDR1 GTSNPN, CDR2 SVGIG (reference sequence). The CDR3 spans 13 residues. For the CDR3, the DNA is TGTGCCTGGATTAGGAGCTCCTACAATGAGCAGTTCTTC. It specifies CAWIRSSYNEQFF.

The gene calls are TRBV7-2 and TRBJ2-7, with TRBD2 matching over 12 bases. The CDR3 extends over 18 amino acids. Germline CDR1 and CDR2: SGHTA and FQGNSA. Losses at the gene ends were 1 base for V and 3 bases for J; bases not matched to a gene: 10. The CDR3 coding sequence is TGTGCCAGCAGCTTAGTTGCTAGCGGGGGGGCCGTCGGCTACGAGCAGTACTTC. Protein product: CASSLVASGGAVGYEQYF.

The rearrangement uses TRBV19 and TRBJ1-3; the D is unclear. CDR3 size: 15 residues. V was cut by 3 bases and J by 0 bases, with 9 bases left in between. Germline V gene sequence: CDR1 LNHDA, CDR2 SQIVND (reference sequence). CDR3: CASSMNGISGNTIYF. In DNA, the CDR3 is TGTGCCAGTAGTATGAACGGGATCTCTGGAAACACCATATATTTT.

This clone was recorded once. The rearrangement links TRBV19 to TRBJ2-2; 7 bases are shared with TRBD1. The CDR3 loop spans 15 amino acids. V shed 3 bases and J 3 bases; nucleotides not matched to a gene: 4. Germline CDR1 LNHDA, CDR2 SQIVND (reference sequence). CDR3 DNA: TGTGCCAGTAGTATTAAGCAGGGGGACACCGGGGAGCTGTTTTTT. It is translated as CASSIKQGDTGELFF.

The chain joins TRBV5-8 to TRBJ1-4, with TRBD1 as a possible D gene (5 bases). Trimming pared 2 bases from V and 0 bases from J, leaving 14 bases between. Looked up from germline, CDR1 is SGHTS and CDR2 is YDEGEE. CDR3 length: 17 amino acids. In DNA form, the CDR3 reads TGTGCCAGCAGCTTAATGGCAGGGCTTGCAACTAATGAAAAACTGTTTTTT. Translating it yields CASSLMAGLATNEKLFF.